The text below deals with one TCR beta chain. Its antigen is undetermined. These data are taken from a study of cytomegalovirus exposure and HLA in healthy donors. Study background: In a later analysis, it was reported that the 90 to 150 validation repertoires had been produced on the same platform as the roughly 610 repertoires belonging to the first cohort. Broader study findings: As was reported, the classifier diagnosed cytomegalovirus status with high specificity and sensitivity. Specific recognition of CMV antigens was confirmed in vitro for a few chains (all CMV-associated).

Sequenced by immunoSEQ multiplex PCR; TCRdb stores in-frame clones only, minus some. The table records roughly 330,000 clones, roughly 90% of them present only once. Germline CDR1 LNHDA, CDR2 SQIVND (reference sequence). V lost 5 bases and J lost 5; bases outside the gene matches: 6. The CDR3 is made up of 14 amino acids. This receptor was identified in a young woman in good health and CMV-seropositive. V and J are TRBV19 and TRBJ1-5; TRBD1 agrees at 7 bases. Sequenced input: PBMCs. The DNA for the CDR3 is TGTGCCAGTAGTCAGTTAGGGGGCGATCAGCCCCAGCATTTT. Its protein is CASSQLGGDQPQHF. Full variable domain (remainder filled in from reference TRBV19 and TRBJ1-5): DGGITQSPKYLFRKEGQNVTLSCEQNLNHDAMYWYRQDPGQGLRLIYYSQIVNDFQKGDIAEGYSVSREKKESFPLTVTSAQKNPTAFYLCASSQLGGDQPQHFGDGTRLSIL.